The 20 T cell receptor beta chains below all came from one sample that was sequenced in a study of cytomegalovirus exposure and HLA in healthy donors. The study ran its PCR with 60 Vbeta and 13 Jbeta primers. The repertoire was sequenced with immunoSEQ multiplex PCR; TCRdb's copy has only in-frame clones and lacks some. Here the sample spans 80,000 to 100,000 clones, under 70% being singletons. Sequences were obtained from PBMCs. Receptors originate from a man aged 50 to 60 in good health and CMV-seronegative.

This chain's CDR3 is CASSFGETQYF. DNA of the CDR3: TGCGCCAGCAGCTTCGGGGAGACCCAGTACTTC. V is TRBV5-1 and J is TRBJ2-5; D unresolved. This CDR3 has 11 residues. Per the germline V gene, CDR1 is SGHRS and CDR2 is YFSETQ. Trimming stripped 2 bases from V and 5 bases from J, with 4 bases between.

V gene TRBV19 combines with J gene TRBJ1-5, with 7 positions matching TRBD1. In germline, CDR1 is LNHDA, CDR2 SQIVND (reference sequence). V shed 3 bases, J shed 7 bases, and the junction held 12 bases outside the gene matches. This CDR3 is 16 amino acids long. The CDR3 DNA reads TGTGCCAGTAGTATCCGGGACAGCTTTATACTCCAGCCCCAGCATTTT. Protein product: CASSIRDSFILQPQHF.

In the case of this clone: One junction end disagrees with the germline gene, perhaps due to a read error. The rearrangement joins TRBV7-7 to TRBJ1-1; unclear D gene. Germline loops: CDR1 SSHAT, CDR2 FNYEAQ (reference sequence). This CDR3 spans 12 amino acids. The CDR3, as DNA: TGTGCTAGCAGCCGGAGTGGTACTGAAGCTTTCTTT. Residues: CASSRSGTEAFF. The full variable domain, in which reference TRBV7-7 and TRBJ1-1 provide the parts outside the CDR3, is GAGVSQSPRYKVTKRGQDVTLRCDPISSHATLYWYQQALGQGPEFLTYFNYEAQPDKSGLPSDRFSAERPEGSISTLTIQRTEQRDSAMYRCASSRSGTEAFFGQGTRLTVV.

The CDR3: CASSTRGGDTQYF. As DNA, the CDR3 is TGCGCCAGCAGCACTCGGGGGGGGGATACGCAGTATTTT. The J gene is TRBJ2-3, the V gene TRBV4-3, with 8 positions matching TRBD2. The ends lost 5 bases at V and 6 bases at J; junction bases unmatched: 4. The germline CDR1 and CDR2 sequences are LGHNA and YSLEER. The CDR3 has 13 amino acids.

The CDR3 nucleotides are TGCGCCAGCAGCCCCGCGACAGGGGGCTATGGCTACACCTTC. It yields the protein CASSPATGGYGYTF. The V call is TRBV5-1, the J call TRBJ1-2; 9 bases line up with TRBD1. V lost 4 bases, J lost 4 bases, and 5 bases stayed unmatched. The CDR3 runs to 14 residues. CDR1 and CDR2 from the germline V gene are SGHRS and YFSETQ.

V and J are TRBV6-5 and TRBJ1-5, with 7 bases fitting TRBD1. Unmatched junction bases numbered 5, after V lost 0 bases and J lost 6 bases. CDR1 and CDR2 (germline): MNHEY, SVGAGI. The CDR3 has 15 residues. The CDR3 DNA is TGTGCCAGCAGTTACTCGAGAGGGGGCATTCAGCCCCAGCATTTT. This codes for CASSYSRGGIQPQHF.

The V and J genes are TRBV5-6 and TRBJ1-2; the match to TRBD1 covers 9 bases. Germline assignment: CDR1 SGHDT and CDR2 YYEEEE. This CDR3 is 14 amino acids long. V was pared by 4 bases and J by 4 bases, with 5 bases of the junction left unmatched. CDR3 sequence: CASSPGTGFYGYTF. The CDR3 DNA reads TGTGCCAGCAGCCCAGGGACAGGGTTCTATGGCTACACCTTC.

The chain carries TRBV6-1 and TRBJ2-3; 10 bases line up with TRBD2. The germline CDR1 and CDR2 sequences are MNHNS and SASEGT. The CDR3 covers 17 residues. After removal of 4 bases from V and 4 bases from J, the junction contained 11 bases not matched to a gene. The CDR3 DNA follows: TGTGCCAGCAGTGGGAGTTTAGCGGGAGGATTCGCAGATACGCAGTATTTT. It specifies CASSGSLAGGFADTQYF.

The V and J genes are TRBV27 and TRBJ1-2, with TRBD1 identical over 7 bases. The CDR3 runs 13 residues. Trimming at V came to 2 bases and at J to 3 bases, leaving 0 bases not matched to a gene. CDR1 and CDR2 from the germline V gene are MNHEY and SMNVEV (reference sequence). The DNA for the CDR3 is TGTGCCAGCAGTTTAACAGGGGACTATGGCTACACCTTC. Translation gives CASSLTGDYGYTF.

V usage is TRBV5-1 and J usage is TRBJ1-3; TRBD1 is a possible D gene (6 bases). The CDR3 has 15 residues. Trimming shortened V by 3 bases and J by 4 bases, and 14 bases separated the two germline ends. Germline lookup yields CDR1 SGHRS and CDR2 YFSETQ. CDR3 region: CASSSQGALGNTIYF. CDR3 bases: TGCGCCAGCAGCTCACAGGGAGCTCTGGGAAACACCATATATTTT. The full variable domain, in which reference TRBV5-1 and TRBJ1-3 provide the parts outside the CDR3, is KAGVTQTPRYLIKTRGQQVTLSCSPISGHRSVSWYQQTPGQGLQFLFEYFSETQRNKGNFPGRFSGRQFSNSRSEMNVSTLELGDSALYLCASSSQGALGNTIYFGEGSWLTVV.

This clone has a handful of counts. The V call is TRBV4-2, the J call TRBJ1-3, with D unresolved. V gave up 0 bases and J gave up 0 bases, with 6 bases separating them. Germline loops: CDR1 LGHNA, CDR2 YNFKEQ. The CDR3 extends over 15 amino acids. The CDR3 here is CASSQEQYSGNTIYF. DNA for the CDR3: TGTGCCAGCAGCCAAGAACAGTACTCTGGAAACACCATATATTTT.

The J gene is TRBJ2-4, the V gene TRBV23-1; 10 bases map to TRBD1. TRBV23-1 is treated as an ORF (open reading frame) with a function not yet certain. The CDR3 runs 20 residues. Losses at the gene ends were 3 bases for V and 5 bases for J; bases not matched to a gene: 19. As DNA, the CDR3 is TGCGCCAGCAGTCATTCCGGGACAGGGGCCCCAAAGCTTAGAGAAAACATTCAGTACTTC. Translating it yields CASSHSGTGAPKLRENIQYF.

V usage is TRBV5-1 and J usage is TRBJ2-5, with TRBD1 matching 10 bases. The J call is in doubt because the DNA end fits TRBJ2-7 better. Germline assignment: CDR1 SGHRS and CDR2 YFSETQ. CDR3 length: 15 residues. The chain's CDR3 is CASRTGTGVQYEQYF. The CDR3 coding sequence is TGCGCCAGCCGCACCGGGACAGGGGTCCAGTACGAGCAGTACTTC.

V is TRBV27 and J is TRBJ1-5, with 7 bases lining up with TRBD1. CDR1 and CDR2 (germline): MNHEY, SMNVEV (reference sequence). Trimming at V came to 5 bases and at J to 1 base, leaving 5 bases not matched to a gene. The CDR3 totals 15 residues. The CDR3 DNA follows: TGTGCCAGCAGTCCCCGGGACAGAAGCAATCAGCCCCAGCATTTT. This encodes CASSPRDRSNQPQHF.

J is TRBJ2-2 and V is TRBV18; D is undetermined. The germline CDR1 and CDR2 sequences are KGHSH and LQKENI. The V end was cut by 3 bases, the J end by 0 bases, with 8 bases between. The CDR3 is made up of 15 amino acids. CDR3 sequence: CASSPRESNTGELFF. DNA for the CDR3: TGTGCCAGCTCACCTCGCGAATCGAACACCGGGGAGCTGTTTTTT.

The chain joins TRBV5-4 to TRBJ1-3; the D gene is possibly TRBD1 (6 bases). The CDR3 is made up of 17 amino acids. V was clipped by 2 bases and J by 9 bases, with 24 bases between them. Germline CDR1 reads SGHNT; CDR2 reads YYREEE (reference sequence). The CDR3 loop reads CASSFTGQSHLVGTIYF. In nucleotides, the CDR3 is TGTGCCAGCAGCTTCACCGGACAGTCCCATCTCGTTGGCACCATATATTTT. The full variable domain, completed using reference TRBV5-4 and TRBJ1-3, is ETGVTQSPTHLIKTRGQQVTLRCSSQSGHNTVSWYQQALGQGPQFIFQYYREEENGRGNFPPRFSGLQFPNYSSELNVNALELDDSALYLCASSFTGQSHLVGTIYFGEGSWLTVV.

V gene TRBV7-9 combines with J gene TRBJ1-1, with D uncertain. The CDR3 sequence is 12 residues long. Trimming removed 5 bases at V and 3 bases at J, with 7 bases between. The germline CDR1 and CDR2 sequences are SEHNR and FQNEAQ (reference sequence). The CDR3 coding sequence is TGTGCCAGCAGCCCACAGTACACTGAAGCTTTCTTT. This sequence encodes CASSPQYTEAFF. The full variable domain, its missing parts supplied by reference TRBV7-9 and TRBJ1-1, is DTGVSQNPRHKITKRGQNVTFRCDPISEHNRLYWYRQTLGQGPEFLTYFQNEAQLEKSRLLSDRFSAERPKGSFSTLEIQRTEQGDSAMYLCASSPQYTEAFFGQGTRLTVV.

The J gene is TRBJ2-3, the V gene TRBV27, with TRBD1 identical over 8 bases. The CDR3 totals 14 residues. The germline V gene has CDR1 MNHEY and CDR2 SMNVEV (reference sequence). V gave up 6 bases and J gave up 0 bases; unmatched junction bases: 2. The CDR3 sequence: CASRRQGSTDTQYF. CDR3 nucleotide sequence: TGTGCCAGCAGAAGACAGGGGAGCACAGATACGCAGTATTTT.

This clone was observed a handful of times. The V and J genes are TRBV7-9 and TRBJ1-4; D is ambiguous. Germline lookup yields CDR1 SEHNR and CDR2 FQNEAQ (reference sequence). The CDR3 loop spans 11 amino acids. V lost 3 bases, J lost 7 bases, and 3 bases lay in between. CDR3 DNA sequence: TGTGCCAGCAGCTTCAGTGAAAAACTGTTTTTT. Amino acids: CASSFSEKLFF.

The rearrangement joins TRBV11-2 to TRBJ2-7; D unresolved. V was shortened by 6 bases and J by 2 bases, with 8 bases between the two germline ends. CDR1 SGHAT and CDR2 FQNNGV come from the germline V gene. The CDR3 contains 12 residues. The CDR3 DNA is TGTGCCAGCAGAGGCAGCGCCTACGAGCAGTACTTC. Its translation: CASRGSAYEQYF.